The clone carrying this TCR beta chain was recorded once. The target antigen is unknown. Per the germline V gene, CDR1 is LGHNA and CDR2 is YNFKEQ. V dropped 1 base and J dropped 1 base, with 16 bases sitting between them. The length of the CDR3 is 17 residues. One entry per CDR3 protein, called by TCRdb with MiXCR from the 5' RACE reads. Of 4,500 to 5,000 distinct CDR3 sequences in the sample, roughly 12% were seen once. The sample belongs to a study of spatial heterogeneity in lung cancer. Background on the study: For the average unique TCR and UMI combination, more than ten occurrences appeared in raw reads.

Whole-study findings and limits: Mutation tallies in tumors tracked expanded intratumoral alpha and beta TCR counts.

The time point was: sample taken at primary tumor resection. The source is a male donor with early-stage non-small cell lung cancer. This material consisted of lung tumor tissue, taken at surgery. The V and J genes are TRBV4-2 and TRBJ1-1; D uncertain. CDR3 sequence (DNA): TGTGCCAGCAGCCAAGGGACTCTTGGACTTAGGAACACTGAAGCTTTCTTT. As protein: CASSQGTLGLRNTEAFF.